This TCR beta chain was sequenced for a study of regulatory T cells in long-lasting Graves disease (dated by TCRdb to the early 2020s). For the wider study: Antithyroid drugs had been taken for less than 3 months by newly diagnosed Graves' disease patients. Patients with persistent Graves' disease were compared with patients with newly diagnosed Graves' disease using TCR sequencing and RNA sequencing of peripheral blood. The study was registered as a clinical trial and conducted in China. A total of roughly 33 samples were covered by TCR sequencing, comprising approximately 13 persistent and about 20 newly diagnosed Graves' disease patients. Overall study results and their limits: Patients with persistent disease shared more public clonotypes (around 2,700) than newly diagnosed patients did (nearly 1,000). The authors noted that the small sample size was a limitation that may lower accuracy. TRBV28, TRBJ1-2 and TRBJ2-5 were preferentially used in persistent disease, while TRBV20-1 and TRBJ2-1 were favored in newly diagnosed disease. Peripheral blood alone was examined, since thyroid tissue, which constituted the primary lesion, could not be accessed. Compared with newly diagnosed patients, patients with persistent Graves' disease had lower TCR Shannon entropy and fewer highly expanded clones, which suggests clonal expansion. Sequencing and analysis were limited to the TCR beta chain.

About this clonotype: The antigen it binds to is not known. No much larger clone is present one base from it, and per-base qualities are unavailable.

The library relied on multiplex PCR. Sequencer: Illumina HiSeq 4000. To build TCR beta libraries, CDR3 regions were amplified by Arm-PCR using iRepertoire HTBI primers. PCR products were gel purified before sequencing. In the paper's pipeline: Gene usage analysis of CDR3 amino acid clonotypes used the 60 to 75 TRBV and fewer than 15 TRBJ segments found across samples. COPE and FqMerger were used to merge the filtered high-quality paired reads into contigs. Contigs were aligned with BLAST to IMGT TRBV, TRBD and TRBJ reference genes, and CDR3 was defined per IMGT. Any clonotype with a frequency above 0.1% was classified as a highly expanded clone. Shannon entropy was used to measure repertoire diversity, and the Gini coefficient was used to measure V-J evenness. A clonotype was considered public if more than one individual shared it. TCRdb's own reprocessing of the public reads used fastp at Q25 and MiXCR and kept productive beta chains. Rows with a matching CDR3 protein are joined into one entry that keeps the most common DNA and genes. TCRdb, rather than the study authors, made the V and J calls. This sample gives hundreds of thousands of distinct CDR3 sequences in total; approximately 20% of them show up just once. The ten most abundant clones make up about two fifths of the sample.

The time point label on this specimen signifies: newly diagnosed GD, antithyroid drugs for less than 3 months. For both TCR sequencing and RNA sequencing, RNA was extracted from PBMCs in TRIzol. The diagnosis of Graves' disease was made according to American Thyroid Association guidelines. Recruitment of patients was carried out at an endocrinology department in Xi'an, China. Each patient gave approximately 9.7 milliliters of peripheral blood, collected in an EDTA anticoagulant tube. Ficoll Paque Plus density gradient separation was used to isolate PBMCs, and no further T cell sorting was performed. An Agilent 2100 Bioanalyzer and agarose gel were used to check RNA quality, and a NanoDrop 2000 was used to measure RNA concentration. After removal of 4 bases from V and 6 bases from J, the junction retains 8 bases not matched to a gene. The CDR3 runs 15 amino acids, cysteine and phenylalanine included. Just the 45-base CDR3 DNA is kept, in frame starting at base 1. Based on the germline V gene, the CDR1 and CDR2 sequences are SNHLY and FYNNEI.

Recombination connected TRBV2 to TRBJ2-3; a stretch of 9 junction bases matches TRBD1. This clonotype originated in a female donor with Graves disease. Sequencing was performed on peripheral blood mononuclear cells (PBMCs), taken at new diagnosis, from a patient treated with antithyroid drugs. The sequence in DNA is TGTGCCAGCAGTGCAGGGGACAGGGCCGTGGATACGCAGTATTTT. Its protein is CASSAGDRAVDTQYF.